The entry below gives a single TCR beta chain sequence along with its context. It was with 60 Vbeta and 13 Jbeta primers that the PCR ran. Some clones are missing from TCRdb's copy, which holds only in-frame ones; the method was immunoSEQ multiplex PCR. The table lists 150,000 to 200,000 clones. The entry originates in a study of cytomegalovirus exposure and HLA in healthy donors. Overall study context: As an earlier analysis found, around 170 million T cells yielded 117 million unique TCR beta sequences.

The donors were healthy bone marrow donors. Germline V gene data show CDR1 as SGHTA and CDR2 as FQGNSA. After removal of 3 bases from V and 6 bases from J, the junction contained 9 bases not matched to a gene. The CDR3 has 15 residues. The V gene is TRBV7-2, the J gene TRBJ1-1; 8 positions agree with TRBD1. The receptor's source is a young man in good health and CMV-seronegative. The sample was PBMCs. As DNA, the CDR3 is TGTGCCAGCAGCTTGTCCAGGGGGCAGTGGGCTGAAGCTTTCTTT. Protein sequence: CASSLSRGQWAEAFF.